A single sample is the source of the 30 T cell receptor beta chains below, sequenced in a study of beta chain features in type 1 diabetes. Study-level results: People with Type 1 diabetes carried modestly yet significantly shorter TCRB CDR3s in all four CD4+ subsets.

Expressed TCRB transcripts were sequenced because the entire RNA isolate underwent reverse transcription. TCRdb's table, derived via immunoSEQ multiplex PCR, lists solely in-frame clones and lacks some. Of 600,000 or so clones in the sample, over 12% were seen once. The antigens these receptors bind are not known. Specimen: naive CD4+ T cells from blood. All receptors derive from a man between 18 and 35 years old with type 1 diabetes.

The table lists this clone with a few counts. This chain uses TRBV28 with TRBJ1-2; 9 bases map to TRBD1. With V trimmed by 8 bases and J by 5 bases, 9 bases remained unmatched. Germline-derived CDR1 and CDR2 are MDHEN and SYDVKM. The CDR3 has 14 amino acids. Here the CDR3 reads CASEGPGTGYGYTF. In nucleotides, the CDR3 is TGTGCCAGCGAAGGCCCCGGGACAGGGTATGGCTACACCTTC.

J is TRBJ1-1 and V is TRBV9; no firm D call. CDR1 SGDLS and CDR2 YYNGEE come from the germline V gene. The CDR3 has 14 residues. V was cut by 0 bases and J by 8 bases, with 14 bases left in between. The CDR3 DNA is TGTGCCAGCAGCGTAGTTGATAGGTACGGCGAAGCTTTCTTT. Protein product: CASSVVDRYGEAFF.

This clone was observed a few times. The CDR3 DNA reads TGTGCCAGCAGCTTAGAAAAGCGGATTCCCCTGTTCTTC. Amino acid sequence: CASSLEKRIPLFF. The chain recombines TRBV11-2 with TRBJ2-1; perhaps TRBD2 as D (5 bases). The V gene lost 0 bases and the J gene lost 15 bases, with 15 bases spanning the gap. There are 13 residues in the CDR3. From germline, CDR1 is SGHAT and CDR2 FQNNGV.

This clone was found a few times. The chain carries TRBV20-1 and TRBJ2-3; D is ambiguous. Germline V lookup: CDR1 DFQATT, CDR2 SNEGSKA (reference sequence). V dropped 6 bases and J dropped 1 base, with 5 bases sitting between them. This CDR3 is 11 amino acids long. CDR3 DNA sequence: TGCAGTGCCGGACGCACAGATACGCAGTATTTT. This encodes CSAGRTDTQYF.

This clone was counted between two and nine times. The chain links TRBV29-1 to TRBJ1-2, with D unresolved. The ends were cut back, 0 bases at V and 7 bases at J, with 12 bases in the middle. The CDR3 is made up of 13 amino acids. Germline CDR1 is SQVTM and CDR2 is ANQGSEA. The CDR3 here is CSVEESSQAGYTF. The DNA of the CDR3 is TGCAGCGTTGAAGAAAGTTCGCAGGCTGGCTACACCTTC.

The chain joins TRBV4-3 to TRBJ1-6; 10 nucleotides line up with TRBD1. The J segment lost 7 bases and the V segment lost 3 bases, leaving 0 bases of the junction unmatched. CDR1 LGHNA and CDR2 YSLEER come from the germline V gene. This CDR3 is 14 amino acids long. The CDR3 reads CASSQGQGNSPLHF. The DNA of the CDR3 is TGCGCCAGCAGCCAGGGACAGGGGAATTCACCCCTCCACTTT.

The chain is built from TRBV6-1 and TRBJ1-6, with TRBD1 matching 10 bases. Germline CDR1 is MNHNS and CDR2 is SASEGT. This CDR3 is 15 amino acids long. After removal of 8 bases from V and 10 bases from J, the junction contained 11 bases not matched to a gene. The CDR3 DNA follows: TGTGCCAGCCCATCCGGGACAGGGGTCGAATCACCCCTCCACTTT. Translation gives CASPSGTGVESPLHF.

This clone appeared a few times. This chain connects TRBV18 to TRBJ2-1, with 14 positions matching TRBD2. The CDR3 has 15 amino acids. V shed 5 bases and J 9 bases; nucleotides not matched to a gene: 6. Germline V CDR1 and CDR2: KGHSH, LQKENI. The chain's CDR3 is CASSTGLAGGSEQFF. CDR3 in DNA: TGTGCCAGCTCAACTGGACTAGCGGGAGGCAGTGAGCAGTTCTTC.

Notes on this clone: Other DNA variants within this sample encode the same CDR3. CDR3 in DNA: TGTGCCAGCAGCCAAGACGGCCTCTATGGCTACACCTTC. Protein: CASSQDGLYGYTF. The rearrangement joins TRBV5-4 to TRBJ1-2; D unclear. The CDR3 has 13 amino acids. The germline CDR1 and CDR2 sequences are SGHNT and YYREEE (reference sequence). Between the trimmed V and J ends, which lost 4 bases and 4 bases, there was a span of 11 bases.

The rearrangement links TRBV30 to TRBJ2-3; 9 bases agree with TRBD2. Looked up from germline, CDR1 is GTSNPN and CDR2 is SVGIG (reference sequence). The CDR3 spans 15 residues. V gave up 2 bases and J gave up 0 bases; unmatched junction bases: 3. CDR3 sequence: CAWSSLAGSTDTQYF. The CDR3 DNA sequence: TGTGCCTGGAGTTCACTAGCGGGTAGCACAGATACGCAGTATTTT.

The chain joins TRBV10-3 to TRBJ2-1, with D uncertain. Germline-derived CDR1 and CDR2 are ENHRY and SYGVKD. V was trimmed by 3 bases and J by 6 bases, leaving 12 bases between them. This CDR3 spans 14 amino acids. CDR3 sequence: CAISEYRATNEQFF. CDR3 nucleotides: TGTGCCATCAGTGAATACCGGGCCACCAATGAGCAGTTCTTC.

This clone came up a few times. The chain uses TRBV19 and TRBJ2-1; 10 bases line up with TRBD2. Losses at the gene ends were 4 bases for V and 7 bases for J; bases not matched to a gene: 7. CDR3 size: 15 residues. Looked up from germline, CDR1 is LNHDA and CDR2 is SQIVND (reference sequence). This CDR3 reads CASSTGLAETNEQFF. The CDR3 bases are TGTGCCAGTAGTACCGGACTAGCGGAGACGAATGAGCAGTTCTTC.

The gene calls are TRBV9 and TRBJ1-2, with D maybe TRBD1 (5 bases). CDR3 length: 13 amino acids. The germline V and J ends were trimmed by 5 bases and 4 bases, with 12 bases remaining between them. Germline CDR1 and CDR2: SGDLS and YYNGEE. The CDR3 sequence: CASRGVGGYGYTF. CDR3 DNA sequence: TGTGCCAGCAGAGGGGTGGGTGGCTATGGCTACACCTTC.

The V and J genes are TRBV25-1 and TRBJ2-5; D uncertain. TRBJ2-7 explains the end of the DNA better; the J call may be wrong. The CDR3 has 11 amino acids. Germline CDR1 and CDR2: MGHDK and SYGVNS. CDR3 amino acids: CASSEGYEQYF. The CDR3 nucleotides are TGTGCCAGCAGTGAAGGGTACGAGCAGTACTTC.

This chain uses TRBV30 with TRBJ2-7; D gene unclear. The germline V gene encodes CDR1 GTSNPN and CDR2 SVGIG (reference sequence). V shed 8 bases and J shed 0 bases, with 17 bases lying between them. This CDR3 region has 14 residues. The CDR3 spells CAGSTALSSYEQYF. The CDR3 region has the DNA TGTGCCGGCTCCACGGCTTTGAGCTCCTACGAGCAGTACTTC.

The rearrangement joins TRBV4-3 to TRBJ2-1; no clear D gene. Germline assignment: CDR1 LGHNA and CDR2 YSLEER. The CDR3 spans 13 residues. The ends were cut back, 0 bases at V and 9 bases at J, with 9 bases in the middle. CDR3 protein: CASSQDSAREQFF. CDR3 sequence (DNA): TGCGCCAGCAGCCAAGATTCGGCCCGTGAGCAGTTCTTC.

This clone was counted between two and nine times. Compared with germline, one end of the junction differs, possibly owing to a read error. The chain uses TRBV7-7 and TRBJ2-1; D is unclear. This CDR3 is 14 amino acids long. Germline V lookup: CDR1 SSHAT, CDR2 FNYEAQ (reference sequence). CDR3 region: CASSLMGSPNEQFF. DNA of the CDR3: TGTGCTAGCAGCTTAATGGGCAGTCCAAATGAGCAGTTCTTC.

The V gene is TRBV23-1, the J gene TRBJ2-3; 11 bases line up with TRBD2. TRBV23-1 is assigned to the ORF class and has an uncertain function. This CDR3 has 18 residues. V lost 0 bases to trimming and J lost 6 bases; unmatched junction nucleotides: 11. Here the CDR3 reads CASSQSRTSGCISDTQYF. CDR3 bases: TGCGCCAGCAGTCAATCGAGGACTAGCGGGTGCATCTCGGATACGCAGTATTTT.

The rearrangement joins TRBV7-6 to TRBJ2-7; the D gene is possibly TRBD1 (6 bases). The V end was cut by 5 bases, the J end by 2 bases, with 16 bases between. This CDR3 is 15 amino acids long. Germline-derived CDR1 and CDR2 are SGHVS and FNYEAQ. The CDR3 is CASSIGQSKTYEQYF. CDR3 nucleotide sequence: TGTGCCAGCAGCATAGGACAGTCGAAGACCTACGAGCAGTACTTC. Using reference TRBV7-6 and TRBJ2-7 for the parts outside the CDR3, the full variable domain is GAGVSQSPRYKVTKRGQDVALRCDPISGHVSLYWYRQALGQGPEFLTYFNYEAQQDKSGLPNDRFSAERPEGSISTLTIQRTEQRDSAMYRCASSIGQSKTYEQYFGPGTRLTVT.

This chain connects TRBV25-1 to TRBJ2-5; perhaps TRBD1 as D (5 bases). V lost 4 bases to trimming and J lost 2 bases, with 14 bases between them. CDR1 MGHDK and CDR2 SYGVNS come from the germline V gene. There are 15 residues in the CDR3. CDR3 bases: TGTGCCAGCAGTGTTCAGGGTCCCCCGCAAGAGACCCAGTACTTC. Translation: CASSVQGPPQETQYF. The full variable domain, rest sourced from reference TRBV25-1 and TRBJ2-5, is EADIYQTPRYLVIGTGKKITLECSQTMGHDKMYWYQQDPGMELHLIHYSYGVNSTEKGDLSSESTVSRIRTEHFPLTLESARPSHTSQYLCASSVQGPPQETQYFGPGTRLLVL.

The chain recombines TRBV28 with TRBJ1-5; unclear D gene. Germline V CDR1 and CDR2: MDHEN, SYDVKM. V was cut by 2 bases and J by 9 bases, with 8 bases left in between. CDR3 length: 12 amino acids. CDR3 amino acids: CASSLRELPQHF. CDR3 bases: TGTGCCAGCAGTTTAAGGGAGTTGCCCCAGCATTTT.

DNA for the CDR3: TGTGCCAGCAGTCACCGGGACAGTTCCTACGAGCAGTACTTC. Protein: CASSHRDSSYEQYF. This rearrangement joins TRBV28 to TRBJ2-5; 7 nucleotides agree with TRBD1. The closer fit of TRBJ2-7 to the DNA end suggests the J call may be wrong. The CDR3 consists of 14 residues. Germline CDR1 MDHEN, CDR2 SYDVKM.

The chain recombines TRBV27 with TRBJ2-1, with no clear D. The V and J ends lost 0 bases and 8 bases respectively, with 14 bases between them. Germline CDR1 reads MNHEY; CDR2 reads SMNVEV (reference sequence). The CDR3 consists of 15 residues. The CDR3 DNA is TGTGCCAGCAGTTTATCGGACCCAAGTGGCGATGAGCAGTTCTTC. It codes for CASSLSDPSGDEQFF.

Details on this clone: Other DNA sequences of this sample code for an identical CDR3. The chain links TRBV5-4 to TRBJ1-5; D is ambiguous. Deletions cut 4 bases from V and 0 bases from J, with 5 bases between. The CDR3 length is 13 residues. CDR1 is SGHNT, CDR2 YYREEE, per germline (reference sequence). The CDR3 coding sequence is TGTGCCAGCAGCCGGGATAGCAATCAGCCCCAGCATTTT. Its protein product is CASSRDSNQPQHF.

V and J are TRBV4-2 and TRBJ2-7; a weak D match, TRBD1 (6 bases). This CDR3 has 15 amino acids. Germline CDR1 LGHNA, CDR2 YNFKEQ. V lost 0 bases to trimming and J lost 3 bases, with 12 bases between them. The CDR3 protein is CASSQDGDMIYEQYF. The CDR3 nucleotides are TGTGCCAGCAGCCAAGATGGGGACATGATCTACGAGCAGTACTTC.

V is TRBV5-1 and J is TRBJ2-1, with 11 bases fitting TRBD2. V shed 4 bases, J shed 2 bases, and the junction held 2 bases outside the gene matches. The CDR3 length is 15 residues. Germline CDR1 and CDR2: SGHRS and YFSETQ. The CDR3 nucleotides are TGCGCCAGCAGCCAGGGACTAGCGGCCTACAATGAGCAGTTCTTC. Its translation is CASSQGLAAYNEQFF. The full variable domain, its missing parts supplied by reference TRBV5-1 and TRBJ2-1, is KAGVTQTPRYLIKTRGQQVTLSCSPISGHRSVSWYQQTPGQGLQFLFEYFSETQRNKGNFPGRFSGRQFSNSRSEMNVSTLELGDSALYLCASSQGLAAYNEQFFGPGTRLTVL.

The gene calls are TRBV28 and TRBJ2-7; 10 bases fit TRBD2. The length of the CDR3 is 14 residues. CDR1 MDHEN and CDR2 SYDVKM come from the germline V gene. After removal of 5 bases from V and 4 bases from J, the junction contained 5 bases not matched to a gene. The CDR3 DNA is TGTGCCAGCAGTCGACTAGCGGGTACTTACGAGCAGTACTTC. Translation: CASSRLAGTYEQYF. The full variable domain, rest sourced from reference TRBV28 and TRBJ2-7, is DVKVTQSSRYLVKRTGEKVFLECVQDMDHENMFWYRQDPGLGLRLIYFSYDVKMKEKGDIPEGYSVSREKKERFSLILESASTNQTSMYLCASSRLAGTYEQYFGPGTRLTVT.

This chain uses TRBV5-5 with TRBJ2-3; 9 bases are a match to TRBD2. CDR3 length: 16 residues. The V gene's germline CDR1 is SGHKS and CDR2 YYEKEE (reference sequence). The V and J ends lost 4 bases and 4 bases, in that order; junction bases with no gene match: 10. CDR3 sequence reads: CASSHLAGTASDTQYF. The CDR3 nucleotides read TGTGCCAGCAGCCATCTAGCGGGAACAGCCTCAGATACGCAGTATTTT.

The chain has TRBV9 and TRBJ2-6; TRBD1 matches at 8 bases. CDR3 length: 17 residues. V lost 4 bases and J lost 0; bases outside the gene matches: 6. Germline V CDR1 and CDR2: SGDLS, YYNGEE. Here the CDR3 DNA reads TGTGCCAGCAGCTCGCGGACAGGGATCTCTGGGGCCAACGTCCTGACTTTC. Protein: CASSSRTGISGANVLTF.

This clone was counted a few times. The J gene is TRBJ2-1, the V gene TRBV29-1, with 9 bases that match TRBD1. This CDR3 contains 11 residues. The germline gives CDR1 SQVTM, CDR2 ANQGSEA. Germline trimming cut 7 bases from V and 7 bases from J; bases unmatched to any gene: 2. The DNA of the CDR3 is TGCAGCGCCGGGACAGGGAATGAGCAGTTCTTC. Its translation: CSAGTGNEQFF.